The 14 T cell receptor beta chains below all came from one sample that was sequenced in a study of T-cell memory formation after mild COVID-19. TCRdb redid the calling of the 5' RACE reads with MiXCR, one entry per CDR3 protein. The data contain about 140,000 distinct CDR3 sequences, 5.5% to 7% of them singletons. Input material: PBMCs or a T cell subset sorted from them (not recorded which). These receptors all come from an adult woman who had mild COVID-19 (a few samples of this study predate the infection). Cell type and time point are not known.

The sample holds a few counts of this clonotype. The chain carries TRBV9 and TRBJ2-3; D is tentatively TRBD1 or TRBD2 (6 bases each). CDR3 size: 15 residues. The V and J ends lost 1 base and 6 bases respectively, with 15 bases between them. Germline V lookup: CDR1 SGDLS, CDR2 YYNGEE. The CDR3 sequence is CASSVRSGATDTQYF. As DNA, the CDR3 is TGTGCCAGCAGCGTAAGGTCGGGGGCTACGGATACGCAGTATTTT.

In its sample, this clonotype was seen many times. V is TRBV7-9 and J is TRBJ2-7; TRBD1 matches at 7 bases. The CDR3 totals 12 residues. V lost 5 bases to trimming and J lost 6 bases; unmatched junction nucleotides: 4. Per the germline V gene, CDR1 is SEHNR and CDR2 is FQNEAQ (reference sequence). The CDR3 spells CASSAGDSEQYF. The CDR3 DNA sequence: TGTGCCAGCAGCGCAGGGGACAGCGAGCAGTACTTC.

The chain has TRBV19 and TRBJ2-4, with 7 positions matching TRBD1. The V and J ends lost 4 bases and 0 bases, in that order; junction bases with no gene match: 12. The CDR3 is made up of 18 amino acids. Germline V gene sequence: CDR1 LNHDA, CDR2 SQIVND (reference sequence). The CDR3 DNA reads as TGTGCCAGTAGTAGGACAGGACCCTTTTCACTAGCCAAAAACATTCAGTACTTC. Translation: CASSRTGPFSLAKNIQYF.

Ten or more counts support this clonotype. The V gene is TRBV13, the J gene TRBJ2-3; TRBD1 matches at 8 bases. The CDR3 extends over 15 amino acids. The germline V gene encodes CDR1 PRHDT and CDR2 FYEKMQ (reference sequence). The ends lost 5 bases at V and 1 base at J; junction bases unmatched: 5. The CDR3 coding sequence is TGTGCCAGCAGCCTGGACAGGGTTGGCACAGATACGCAGTATTTT. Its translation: CASSLDRVGTDTQYF.

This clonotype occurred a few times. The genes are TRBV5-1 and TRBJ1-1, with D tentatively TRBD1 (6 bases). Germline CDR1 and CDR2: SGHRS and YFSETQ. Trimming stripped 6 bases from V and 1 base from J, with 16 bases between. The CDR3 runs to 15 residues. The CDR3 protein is CASTHLDSKNTEAFF. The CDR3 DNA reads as TGCGCCAGCACCCACCTGGACAGTAAGAACACTGAAGCTTTCTTT.

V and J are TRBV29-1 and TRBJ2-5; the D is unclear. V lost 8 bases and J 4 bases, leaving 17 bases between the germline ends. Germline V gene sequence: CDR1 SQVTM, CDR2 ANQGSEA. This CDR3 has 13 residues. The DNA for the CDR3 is TGCAGCTACGCGTTAGGGAAGCGAGAGACCCAGTACTTC. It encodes CSYALGKRETQYF.

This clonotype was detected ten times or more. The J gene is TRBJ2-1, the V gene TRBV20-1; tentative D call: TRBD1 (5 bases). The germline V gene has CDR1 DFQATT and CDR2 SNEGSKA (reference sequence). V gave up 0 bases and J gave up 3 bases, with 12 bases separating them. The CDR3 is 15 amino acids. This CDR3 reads CSARDAFTGYNEQFF. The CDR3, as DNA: TGCAGTGCTAGAGATGCCTTCACAGGCTACAATGAGCAGTTCTTC.

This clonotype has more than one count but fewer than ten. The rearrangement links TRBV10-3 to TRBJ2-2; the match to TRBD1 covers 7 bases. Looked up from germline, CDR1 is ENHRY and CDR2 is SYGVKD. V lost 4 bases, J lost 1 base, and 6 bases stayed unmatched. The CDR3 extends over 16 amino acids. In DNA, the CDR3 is TGTGCCATCAGTGCCCAACAGGGGAGGAACACCGGGGAGCTGTTTTTT. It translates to CAISAQQGRNTGELFF.

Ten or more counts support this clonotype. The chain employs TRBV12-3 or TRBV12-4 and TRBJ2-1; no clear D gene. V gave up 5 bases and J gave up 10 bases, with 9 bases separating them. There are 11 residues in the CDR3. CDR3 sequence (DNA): TGTGCCAGCAGTCCCCGATTGGAGCAGTTCTTC. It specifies CASSPRLEQFF.

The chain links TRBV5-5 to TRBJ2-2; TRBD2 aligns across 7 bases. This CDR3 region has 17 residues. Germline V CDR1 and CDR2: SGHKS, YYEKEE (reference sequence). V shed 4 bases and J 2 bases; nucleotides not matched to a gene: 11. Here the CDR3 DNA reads TGTGCCAGCAGCACGCTCATGGGAGGGTCAAACACCGGGGAGCTGTTTTTT. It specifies CASSTLMGGSNTGELFF. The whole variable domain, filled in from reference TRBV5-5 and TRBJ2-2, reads DAGVTQSPTHLIKTRGQQVTLRCSPISGHKSVSWYQQVLGQGPQFIFQYYEKEERGRGNFPDRFSARQFPNYSSELNVNALLLGDSALYLCASSTLMGGSNTGELFFGEGSRLTVL.

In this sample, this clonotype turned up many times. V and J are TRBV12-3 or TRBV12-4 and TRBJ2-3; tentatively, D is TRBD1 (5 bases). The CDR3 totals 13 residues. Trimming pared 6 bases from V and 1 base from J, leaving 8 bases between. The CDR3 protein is CASRDTGTDTQYF. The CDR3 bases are TGTGCCAGCAGGGACACCGGCACAGATACGCAGTATTTT.

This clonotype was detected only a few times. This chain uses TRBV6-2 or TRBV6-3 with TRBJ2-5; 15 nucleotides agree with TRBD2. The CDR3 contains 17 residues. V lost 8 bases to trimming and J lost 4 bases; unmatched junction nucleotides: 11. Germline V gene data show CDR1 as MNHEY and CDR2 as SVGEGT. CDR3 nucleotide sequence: TGTGCCAGCTCAAAATGGACTAGCGGGGGGGCTGGAGAGACCCAGTACTTC. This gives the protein CASSKWTSGGAGETQYF.

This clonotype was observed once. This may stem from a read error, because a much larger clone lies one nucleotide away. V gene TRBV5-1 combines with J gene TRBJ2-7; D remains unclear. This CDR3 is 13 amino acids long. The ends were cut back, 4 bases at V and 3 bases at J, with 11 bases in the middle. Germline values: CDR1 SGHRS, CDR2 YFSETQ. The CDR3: CASSLQDGYEQYF. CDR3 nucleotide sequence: TGCGCCAGCAGCCTTCAGGACGGCTACGAGCAGTACTTC.

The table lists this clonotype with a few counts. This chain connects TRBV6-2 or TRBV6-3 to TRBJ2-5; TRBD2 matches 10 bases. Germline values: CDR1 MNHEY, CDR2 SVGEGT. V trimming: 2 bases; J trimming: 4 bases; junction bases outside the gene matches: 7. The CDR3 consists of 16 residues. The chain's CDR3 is CASSYGLAGGRETQYF. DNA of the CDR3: TGTGCCAGCAGTTACGGATTAGCGGGAGGCAGAGAGACCCAGTACTTC.